This T cell receptor (beta chain) was captured by sequencing in a study of read filtering for tumor transcriptome and immune sequencing. On the study more broadly: By R-ISS, stages I, II and III held around 8, 15 and 7 patients. Per sample, TCR-region reads ranged about 3.5 to 11 million by IR-seq, about 75 to 1,300 by RNA-seq.

The germline V gene encodes CDR1 SGHTA and CDR2 FQGNSA. This CDR3 is built from 13 residues. V was trimmed by 4 bases and J by 5 bases, leaving 9 bases between them. This clonotype showed up many times. The target antigen is unknown. Molecular barcoded adaptors covering alpha/delta and beta/gamma chains were used on 400 to 450 ng RNA. TCRdb redid the calling of the reads with MiXCR, one entry per CDR3 protein. The sample has about 48,000 distinct CDR3 sequences; roughly 20% are singletons. Study observations and caveats: The CD138-negative fraction was mixed bone marrow immune cells, not pure T cells. Even smaller IR-seq throughput identified most shared clonotypes.

The receptor comes from a donor at least 40 years old with multiple myeloma. Sequencing was done on a sample of a population of CD138-negative cells sorted from bone marrow. J is TRBJ2-1 and V is TRBV7-2; the D gene is possibly TRBD2 (6 bases). For the CDR3, the DNA is TGTGCCAGCAGCTCCCGACTAGACAATGAGCAGTTCTTC. Protein: CASSSRLDNEQFF.